Listed below are T cell receptor beta chains from one sample, sequenced in a study of beta chain features in type 1 diabetes. The repertoire was sequenced with immunoSEQ multiplex PCR; TCRdb's copy has only in-frame clones and lacks some. The profile covers more than 140,000 clones, with less than 10% appearing a single time and 0.55% to 0.65% taken by the ten largest. What was sequenced was central memory CD4+ T cells from blood. The receptor set was obtained from a woman aged 35 to 49 in good health. The CDR3 runs from the conserved cysteine through the conserved F or W. A D gene is named only where the DNA matches it firmly. Expanded clones are given a class, and other clones once, few, many or no size at all.

J gene,V gene,clone size,D gene,CDR3 protein,CDR3 DNA
TRBJ2-2,TRBV14,.,TRBD1,CASSQARGLFNTGELFF,TGTGCCAGCAGCCAAGCCAGGGGGCTCTTTAACACCGGGGAGCTGTTTTTT
TRBJ2-2,TRBV9,.,TRBD1,CASSVGQGANTGELFF,TGTGCCAGCAGCGTAGGGCAGGGGGCGAACACCGGGGAGCTGTTTTTT
TRBJ2-3,TRBV5-4,.,TRBD2,CASSSGLAGGSTDTQYF,TGTGCCAGCAGCTCAGGACTAGCGGGGGGGAGTACAGATACGCAGTATTTT
TRBJ2-5,TRBV29-1,few,TRBD1,CSTGQGNTQETQYF,TGCAGCACGGGACAGGGGAATACCCAAGAGACCCAGTACTTC
TRBJ2-5,TRBV10-2,.,.,CASSMLDRQETQYF,TGCGCCAGCAGTATGTTAGACAGACAAGAGACCCAGTACTTC
TRBJ1-2,TRBV29-1,.,.,CSVDKAGTGSNYGYTF,TGCAGCGTTGATAAAGCGGGGACGGGGAGTAACTATGGCTACACCTTC
TRBJ2-1,TRBV7-2,few,.,CASSPASPSSYNEQFF,TGTGCCAGCAGCCCGGCGTCACCTAGCTCCTACAATGAGCAGTTCTTC
TRBJ2-7,TRBV5-1,.,TRBD1,CASSLVPGQGAYEQYF,TGCGCCAGCAGCTTGGTTCCTGGACAGGGGGCCTACGAGCAGTACTTC
TRBJ2-3,TRBV5-6,few,TRBD1,CASTERGQGASDTQYF,TGTGCCAGCACCGAAAGGGGACAGGGGGCTTCAGATACGCAGTATTTT
TRBJ2-3,TRBV5-1,few,.,CASSLAPGLDTDTQYF,TGCGCCAGCAGCTTGGCCCCGGGACTCGACACAGATACGCAGTATTTT
TRBJ2-7,TRBV7-8,few,.,CASSLGRPYEQYF,TGTGCCAGCAGCTTAGGGAGACCCTACGAGCAGTACTTC
TRBJ2-7,TRBV7-2,.,.,CASSLVRGSSYEQYF,TGTGCCAGCAGCTTAGTTAGGGGAAGCTCCTACGAGCAGTACTTC
TRBJ2-2,TRBV5-1,few,.,CASRFRETGELFF,TGCGCCAGCAGATTTAGAGAAACCGGGGAGCTGTTTTTT
TRBJ1-6,TRBV27,.,TRBD1,CASSTGQGFGSPLHF,TGTGCCAGCAGTACGGGACAGGGGTTTGGTTCACCCCTCCACTTT
TRBJ2-4,TRBV11-2,.,TRBD2,CASSPSLGSGGLAKNIQYF,TGTGCCAGCAGCCCTAGCCTCGGTAGCGGGGGGTTAGCCAAAAACATTCAGTACTTC
TRBJ2-5,TRBV19,.,.,CASSRQGGETQYF,TGTGCCAGTAGTCGACAGGGAGGAGAGACCCAGTACTTC
TRBJ1-6,TRBV5-6,once,.,CASSLGQNRGSPLHF,TGTGCCAGCAGCTTGGGGCAGAATCGCGGGTCACCCCTCCACTTT
TRBJ2-7,TRBV6-5,few,TRBD1,CASSPGTGREQYF,TGTGCCAGCAGTCCCGGGACAGGGCGCGAGCAGTACTTC
TRBJ2-7,TRBV23-1,many,.,CASSPLLRSSYEQYF,TGCGCCAGCAGTCCCTTACTTAGGAGCTCCTACGAGCAGTACTTC
TRBJ1-5,TRBV18,.,.,CASSRGGLGFNQPQHF,TGTGCCAGCTCCCGGGGGGGGCTTGGGTTCAATCAGCCCCAGCATTTT
TRBJ2-1,TRBV6-1,.,.,CASSEAAGPRDEQFF,TGTGCCAGCAGTGAAGCTGCGGGGCCTAGGGATGAGCAGTTCTTC
TRBJ2-3,TRBV9,.,TRBD2,CASSVVPSGGASTDTQYF,TGTGCCAGCAGCGTAGTCCCTAGCGGGGGGGCTAGCACAGATACGCAGTATTTT
TRBJ2-7,TRBV6-5,many,.,CATQPGGSYEQYF,TGTGCCACCCAACCGGGTGGGTCCTACGAGCAGTACTTC
TRBJ2-1,TRBV7-7,.,TRBD2,CASSLDRLKAGHGDEQFF,TGTGCTAGCAGCTTAGATCGACTGAAAGCGGGGCACGGTGATGAGCAGTTCTTC
TRBJ1-1,TRBV5-1,few,TRBD1,CASSSTGQGFTEAFF,TGCGCCAGCAGCTCGACGGGACAGGGGTTCACTGAAGCTTTCTTT
TRBJ1-1,TRBV6-5,few,TRBD1,CASSPRRDSYEAFF,TGTGCCAGCAGCCCCCGCCGGGACAGTTACGAAGCTTTCTTT
TRBJ2-7,TRBV5-1,.,.,CASSFLGGSYEQYF,TGCGCCAGCAGCTTCTTAGGGGGCTCCTACGAGCAGTACTTC